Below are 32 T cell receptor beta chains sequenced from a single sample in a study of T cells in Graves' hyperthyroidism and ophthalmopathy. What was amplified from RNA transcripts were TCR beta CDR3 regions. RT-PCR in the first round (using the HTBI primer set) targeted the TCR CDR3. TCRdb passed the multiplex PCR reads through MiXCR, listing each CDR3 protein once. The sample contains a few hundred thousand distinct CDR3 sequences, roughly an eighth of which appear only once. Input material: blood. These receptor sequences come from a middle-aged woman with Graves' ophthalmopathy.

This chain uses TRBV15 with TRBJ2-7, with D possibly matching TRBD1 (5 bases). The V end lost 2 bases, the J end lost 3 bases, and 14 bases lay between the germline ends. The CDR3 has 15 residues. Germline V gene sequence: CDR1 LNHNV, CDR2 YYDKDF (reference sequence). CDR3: CATSRRGSTSYEQYF. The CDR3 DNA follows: TGTGCCACCAGCAGAAGGGGCAGCACAAGCTACGAGCAGTACTTC.

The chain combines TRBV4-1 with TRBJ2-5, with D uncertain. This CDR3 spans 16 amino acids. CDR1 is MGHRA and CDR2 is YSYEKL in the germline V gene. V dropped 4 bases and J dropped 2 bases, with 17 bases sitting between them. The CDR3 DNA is TGCGCCAGCAGCCCCCGCCTGGAGAGACCTCAAGAGACCCAGTACTTC. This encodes CASSPRLERPQETQYF.

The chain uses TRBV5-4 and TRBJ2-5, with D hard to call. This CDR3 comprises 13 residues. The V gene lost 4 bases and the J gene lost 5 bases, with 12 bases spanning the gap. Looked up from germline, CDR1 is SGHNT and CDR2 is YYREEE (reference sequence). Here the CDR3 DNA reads TGTGCCAGCAGCCAAGTCAGAGTGGAGACCCAGTACTTC. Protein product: CASSQVRVETQYF.

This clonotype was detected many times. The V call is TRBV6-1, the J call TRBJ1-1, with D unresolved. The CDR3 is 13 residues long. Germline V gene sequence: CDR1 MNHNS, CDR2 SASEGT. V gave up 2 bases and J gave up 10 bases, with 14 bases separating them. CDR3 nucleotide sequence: TGTGCCAGCAGTGAATTTCGGTCCGACGGAGCTTTCTTT. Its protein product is CASSEFRSDGAFF.

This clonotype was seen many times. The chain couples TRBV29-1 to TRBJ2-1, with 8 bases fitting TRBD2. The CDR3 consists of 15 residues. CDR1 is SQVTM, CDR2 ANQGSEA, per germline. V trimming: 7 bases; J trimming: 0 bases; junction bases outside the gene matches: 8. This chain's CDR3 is CSAEGGRSSYNEQFF. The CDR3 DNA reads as TGCAGCGCCGAGGGCGGGAGGAGCTCCTACAATGAGCAGTTCTTC.

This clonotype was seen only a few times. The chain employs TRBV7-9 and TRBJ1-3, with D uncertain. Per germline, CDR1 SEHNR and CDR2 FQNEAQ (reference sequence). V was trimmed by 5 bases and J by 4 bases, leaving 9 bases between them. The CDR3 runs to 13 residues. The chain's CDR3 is CASSPEGGNTIYF. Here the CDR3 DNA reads TGTGCCAGCAGCCCCGAAGGAGGAAACACCATATATTTT.

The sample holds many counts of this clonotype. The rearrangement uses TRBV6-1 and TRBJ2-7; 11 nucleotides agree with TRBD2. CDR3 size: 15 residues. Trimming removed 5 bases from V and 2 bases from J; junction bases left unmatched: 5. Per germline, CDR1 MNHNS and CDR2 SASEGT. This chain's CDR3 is CASSKIAGGAYEQYF. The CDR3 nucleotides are TGTGCCAGCAGTAAAATAGCGGGAGGGGCCTACGAGCAGTACTTC.

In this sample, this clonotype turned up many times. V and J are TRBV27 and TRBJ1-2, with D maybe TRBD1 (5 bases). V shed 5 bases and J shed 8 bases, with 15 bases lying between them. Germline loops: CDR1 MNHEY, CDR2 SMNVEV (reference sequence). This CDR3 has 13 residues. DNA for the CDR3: TGTGCCAGCAGTCCGGGACTTTTAAACGGCTACACCTTC. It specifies CASSPGLLNGYTF.

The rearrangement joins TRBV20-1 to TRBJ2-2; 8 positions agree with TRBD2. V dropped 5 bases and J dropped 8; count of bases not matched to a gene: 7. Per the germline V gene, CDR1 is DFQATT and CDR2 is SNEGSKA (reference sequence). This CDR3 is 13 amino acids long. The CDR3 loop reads CSAWLAGKGELFF. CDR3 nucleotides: TGCAGTGCTTGGCTAGCGGGCAAAGGGGAGCTGTTTTTT.

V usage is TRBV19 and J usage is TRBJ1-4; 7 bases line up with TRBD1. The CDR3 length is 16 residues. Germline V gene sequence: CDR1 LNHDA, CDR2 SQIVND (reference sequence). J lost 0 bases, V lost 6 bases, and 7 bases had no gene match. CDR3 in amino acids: CASRSRTGATNEKLFF. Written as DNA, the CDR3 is TGTGCCAGTAGATCCCGGACAGGTGCAACTAATGAAAAACTGTTTTTT. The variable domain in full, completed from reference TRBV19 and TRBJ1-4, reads DGGITQSPKYLFRKEGQNVTLSCEQNLNHDAMYWYRQDPGQGLRLIYYSQIVNDFQKGDIAEGYSVSREKKESFPLTVTSAQKNPTAFYLCASRSRTGATNEKLFFGSGTQLSVL.

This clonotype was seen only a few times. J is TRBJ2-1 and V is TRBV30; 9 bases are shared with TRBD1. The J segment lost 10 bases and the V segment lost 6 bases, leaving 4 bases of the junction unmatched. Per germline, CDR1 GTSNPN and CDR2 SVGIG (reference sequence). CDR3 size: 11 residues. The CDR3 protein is CACTGGAEQFF. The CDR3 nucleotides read TGTGCCTGCACAGGGGGCGCGGAGCAGTTCTTC.

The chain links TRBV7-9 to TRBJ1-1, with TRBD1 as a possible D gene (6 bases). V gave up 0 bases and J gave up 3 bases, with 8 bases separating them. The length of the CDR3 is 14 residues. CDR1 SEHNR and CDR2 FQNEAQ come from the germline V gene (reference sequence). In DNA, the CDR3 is TGTGCCAGCAGCTTAGCGGGGGCCCACACTGAAGCTTTCTTT. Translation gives CASSLAGAHTEAFF.

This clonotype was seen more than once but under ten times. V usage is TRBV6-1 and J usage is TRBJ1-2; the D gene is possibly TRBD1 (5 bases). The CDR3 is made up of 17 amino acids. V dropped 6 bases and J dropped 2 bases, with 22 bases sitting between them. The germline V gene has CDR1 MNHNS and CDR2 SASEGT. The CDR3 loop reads CASSSTPRGDPNYGYTF. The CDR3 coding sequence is TGTGCCAGCAGCTCAACCCCGAGGGGAGACCCAAACTATGGCTACACCTTC.

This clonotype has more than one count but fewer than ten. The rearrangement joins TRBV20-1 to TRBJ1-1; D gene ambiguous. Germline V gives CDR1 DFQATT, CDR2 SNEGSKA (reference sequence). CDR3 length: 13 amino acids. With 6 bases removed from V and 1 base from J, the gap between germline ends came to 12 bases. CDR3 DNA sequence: TGCAGTGCCCAGGTGGGAGGGAACACTGAAGCTTTCTTT. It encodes CSAQVGGNTEAFF.

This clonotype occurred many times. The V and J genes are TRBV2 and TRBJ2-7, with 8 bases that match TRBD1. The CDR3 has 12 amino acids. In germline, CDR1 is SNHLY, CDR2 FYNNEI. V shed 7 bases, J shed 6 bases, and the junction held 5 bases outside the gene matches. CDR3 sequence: CASKQGAGEQYF. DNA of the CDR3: TGTGCCAGCAAGCAGGGGGCGGGCGAGCAGTACTTC.

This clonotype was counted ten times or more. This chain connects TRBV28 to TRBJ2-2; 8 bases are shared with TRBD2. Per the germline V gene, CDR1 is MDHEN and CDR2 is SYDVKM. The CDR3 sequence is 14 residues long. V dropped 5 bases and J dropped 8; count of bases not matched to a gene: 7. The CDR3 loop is CASSRAGDSGELFF. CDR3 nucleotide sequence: TGTGCCAGCAGTCGAGCGGGAGACAGTGGGGAGCTGTTTTTT.

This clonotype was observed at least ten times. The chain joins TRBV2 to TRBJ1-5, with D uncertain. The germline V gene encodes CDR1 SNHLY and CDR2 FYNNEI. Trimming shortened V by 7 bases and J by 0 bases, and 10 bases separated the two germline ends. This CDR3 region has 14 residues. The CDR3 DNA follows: TGTGCCAGCACTGGGCCGTATAGCAATCAGCCCCAGCATTTT. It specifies CASTGPYSNQPQHF.

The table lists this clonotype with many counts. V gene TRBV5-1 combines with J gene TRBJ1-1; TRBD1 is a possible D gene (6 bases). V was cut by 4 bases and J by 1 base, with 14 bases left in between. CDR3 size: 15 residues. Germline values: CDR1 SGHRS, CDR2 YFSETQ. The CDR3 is CASSGGTLGNTEAFF. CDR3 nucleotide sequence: TGCGCCAGCAGCGGCGGGACACTGGGGAACACTGAAGCTTTCTTT.

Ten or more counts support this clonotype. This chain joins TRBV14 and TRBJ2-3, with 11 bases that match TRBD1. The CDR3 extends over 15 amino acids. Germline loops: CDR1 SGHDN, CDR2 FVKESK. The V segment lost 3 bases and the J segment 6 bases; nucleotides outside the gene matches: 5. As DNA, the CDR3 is TGTGCCAGCAGCCAGCGGACAGGGGGCATCGATACGCAGTATTTT. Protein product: CASSQRTGGIDTQYF.

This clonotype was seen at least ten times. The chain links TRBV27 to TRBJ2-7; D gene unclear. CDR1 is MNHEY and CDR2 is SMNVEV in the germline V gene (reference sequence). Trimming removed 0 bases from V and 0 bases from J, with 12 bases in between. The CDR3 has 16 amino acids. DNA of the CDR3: TGTGCCAGCAGTTTATCCCAGGCCCTAAGCTCCTACGAGCAGTACTTC. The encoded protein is CASSLSQALSSYEQYF.

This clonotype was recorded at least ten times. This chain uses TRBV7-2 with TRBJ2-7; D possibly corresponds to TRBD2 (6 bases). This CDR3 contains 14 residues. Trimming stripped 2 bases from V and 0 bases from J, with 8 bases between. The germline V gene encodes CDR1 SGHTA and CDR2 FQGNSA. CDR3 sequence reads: CASSLRRGSYEQYF. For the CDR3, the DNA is TGTGCCAGCAGCTTACGGCGGGGCTCCTACGAGCAGTACTTC.

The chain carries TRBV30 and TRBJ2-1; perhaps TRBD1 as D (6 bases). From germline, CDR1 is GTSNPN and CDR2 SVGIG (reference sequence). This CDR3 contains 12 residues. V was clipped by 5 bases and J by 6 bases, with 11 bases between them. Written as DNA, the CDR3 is TGTGCCTGGGAGGGGACAACCAATGAGCAGTTCTTC. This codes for CAWEGTTNEQFF.

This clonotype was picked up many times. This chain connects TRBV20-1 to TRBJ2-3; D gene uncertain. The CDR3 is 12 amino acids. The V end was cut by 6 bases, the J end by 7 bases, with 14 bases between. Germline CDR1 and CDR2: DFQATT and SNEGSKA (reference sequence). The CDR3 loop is CSAILTSNTQYF. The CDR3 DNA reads TGCAGTGCGATTCTCACTTCAAATACGCAGTATTTT.

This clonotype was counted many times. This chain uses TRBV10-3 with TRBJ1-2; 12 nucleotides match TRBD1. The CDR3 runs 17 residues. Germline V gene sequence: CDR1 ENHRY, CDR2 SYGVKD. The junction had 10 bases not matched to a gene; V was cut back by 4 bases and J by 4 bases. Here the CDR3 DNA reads TGTGCCATCAGTGCCGGGGGACAGGGGGCGCAAAGCTATGGCTACACCTTC. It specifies CAISAGGQGAQSYGYTF.

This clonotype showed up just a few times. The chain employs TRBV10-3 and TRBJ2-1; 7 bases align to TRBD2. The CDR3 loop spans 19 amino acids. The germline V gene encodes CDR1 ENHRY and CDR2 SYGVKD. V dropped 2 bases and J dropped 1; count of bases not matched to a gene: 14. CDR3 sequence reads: CAISETSVTLGASYNEQFF. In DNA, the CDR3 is TGTGCCATCAGTGAGACTAGCGTGACCCTCGGGGCTTCCTACAATGAGCAGTTCTTC.

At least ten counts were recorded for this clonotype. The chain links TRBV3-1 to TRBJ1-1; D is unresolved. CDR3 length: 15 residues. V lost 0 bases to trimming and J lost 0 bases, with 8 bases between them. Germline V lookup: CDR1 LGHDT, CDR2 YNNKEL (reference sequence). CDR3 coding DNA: TGTGCCAGCAGCCAAGATGCCAGGATGAACACTGAAGCTTTCTTT. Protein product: CASSQDARMNTEAFF. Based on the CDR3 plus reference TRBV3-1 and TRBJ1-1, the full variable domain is DTAVSQTPKYLVTQMGNDKSIKCEQNLGHDTMYWYKQDSKKFLKIMFSYNNKELIINETVPNRFSPKSPDKAHLNLHINSLELGDSAVYFCASSQDARMNTEAFFGQGTRLTVV.

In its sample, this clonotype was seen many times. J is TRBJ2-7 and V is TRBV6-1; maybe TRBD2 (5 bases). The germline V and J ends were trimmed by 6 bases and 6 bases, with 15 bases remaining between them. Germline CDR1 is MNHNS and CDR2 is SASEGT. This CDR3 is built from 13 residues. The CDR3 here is CASRTSGSSEQYF. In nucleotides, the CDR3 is TGTGCCAGCAGGACATCGGGGTCCAGCGAGCAGTACTTC.

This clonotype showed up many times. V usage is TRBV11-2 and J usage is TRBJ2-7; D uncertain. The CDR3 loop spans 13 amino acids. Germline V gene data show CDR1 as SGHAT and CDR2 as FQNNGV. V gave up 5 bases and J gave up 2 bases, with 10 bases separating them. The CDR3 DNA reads TGTGCCAGCAGCCTCCGACCGACCTACGAGCAGTACTTC. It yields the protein CASSLRPTYEQYF.

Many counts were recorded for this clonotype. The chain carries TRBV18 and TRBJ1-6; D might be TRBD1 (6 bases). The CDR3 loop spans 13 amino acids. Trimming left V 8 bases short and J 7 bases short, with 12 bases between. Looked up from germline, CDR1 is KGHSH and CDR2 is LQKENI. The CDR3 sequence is CASTSDRNSPLHF. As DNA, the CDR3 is TGTGCCAGCACCTCCGACAGGAATTCACCCCTCCACTTT.

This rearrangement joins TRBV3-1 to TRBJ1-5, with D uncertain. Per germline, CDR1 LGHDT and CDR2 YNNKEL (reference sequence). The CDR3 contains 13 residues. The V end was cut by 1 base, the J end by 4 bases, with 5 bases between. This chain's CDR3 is CASSQVWNQPQHF. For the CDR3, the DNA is TGTGCCAGCAGCCAAGTTTGGAATCAGCCCCAGCATTTT.

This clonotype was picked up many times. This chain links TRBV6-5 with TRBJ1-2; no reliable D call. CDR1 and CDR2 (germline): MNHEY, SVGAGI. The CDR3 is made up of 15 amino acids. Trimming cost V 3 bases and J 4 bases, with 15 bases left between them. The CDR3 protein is CASSYRPSARYGYTF. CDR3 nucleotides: TGTGCCAGCAGTTATCGGCCATCGGCCCGCTATGGCTACACCTTC.

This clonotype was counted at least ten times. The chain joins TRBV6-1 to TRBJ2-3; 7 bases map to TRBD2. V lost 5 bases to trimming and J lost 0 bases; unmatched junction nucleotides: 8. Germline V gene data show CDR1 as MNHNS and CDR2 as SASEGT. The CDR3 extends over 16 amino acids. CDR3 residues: CASSKVLAASTDTQYF. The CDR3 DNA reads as TGTGCCAGCAGTAAAGTTCTAGCGGCTAGCACAGATACGCAGTATTTT.